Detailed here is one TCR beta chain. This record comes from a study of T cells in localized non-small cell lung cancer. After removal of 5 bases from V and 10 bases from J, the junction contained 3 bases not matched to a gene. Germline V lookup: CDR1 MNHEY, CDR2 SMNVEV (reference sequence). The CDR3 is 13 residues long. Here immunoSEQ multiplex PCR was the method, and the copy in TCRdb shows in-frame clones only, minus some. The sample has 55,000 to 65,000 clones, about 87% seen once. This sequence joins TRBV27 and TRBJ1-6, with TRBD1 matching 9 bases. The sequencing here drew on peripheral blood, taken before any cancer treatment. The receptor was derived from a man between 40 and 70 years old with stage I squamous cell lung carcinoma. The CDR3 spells CASSGTGSSPLHF. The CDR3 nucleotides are TGTGCCAGCAGTGGGACAGGGAGCTCACCCCTCCACTTT.